This T cell receptor beta chain appears in the sequencing data of a study of CD8 T cells in Susac syndrome. After extraction with the RNeasy kit, roughly 0.5 to 1 ug of the RNA was reverse transcribed using random hexamers. TCRdb reanalysed the immunoSEQ multiplex PCR reads using MiXCR and keeps one entry per CDR3 protein. The profile shows 65,000 to 100,000 distinct CDR3 sequences, 96% of them singletons. This CDR3 contains 13 residues. In germline, CDR1 is SQVTM, CDR2 ANQGSEA. With 7 bases removed from V and 1 base from J, the gap between germline ends came to 10 bases. Concerning this clonotype itself: The antigen is undetermined.

Overall study results and limits: Susac syndrome CD8+ repertoires were clonally expanded, most strongly in CD8+ TEMRA cells. Detection of Susac-specific public clones gave some 17 in total CD8+ repertoires and roughly five in CD8+ TEMRA repertoires.

This sequence originates from a human donor with Susac syndrome. The J gene is TRBJ2-2, the V gene TRBV29-1; D is unresolved. Sequenced sample: CD8+ T cells from PBMCs. As DNA, the CDR3 is TGCAGCGGGGTATCCAGGAACACCGGGGAGCTGTTTTTT. Amino acids: CSGVSRNTGELFF.